Reported below is one T cell receptor (beta chain). Its antigen is unidentified. Sequencing used immunoSEQ multiplex PCR; TCRdb keeps in-frame clones, though not all of them. The sample yields roughly 2,000 clones, 75% to 90% seen once. Sample time point: neoterminal ileum biopsy at postoperative endoscopy, about 6 months after surgery. The sample comes from a study of T cell repertoires in ileal Crohn's disease. Whole-study context: M6 samples are neoterminal ileum biopsies from postoperative colonoscopy.

Overall study findings and caveats: High-frequency clones were more common in sorted CD8 than CD4 cells.

This receptor was identified in an adult with Crohn's disease. Sequencing was done on a sample of ileal tissue.

CDR3 region: CASSPDSTNEKLFF. For the CDR3, the DNA is TGCGCCAGCAGCCCCGACAGTACTAATGAAAAACTGTTTTTT. The chain recombines TRBV5-1 with TRBJ1-4; possible D gene TRBD1, 5 bases. Germline V gene data show CDR1 as SGHRS and CDR2 as YFSETQ. This CDR3 is 14 amino acids long. Trimming cost V 4 bases and J 2 bases, with 9 bases left between them.